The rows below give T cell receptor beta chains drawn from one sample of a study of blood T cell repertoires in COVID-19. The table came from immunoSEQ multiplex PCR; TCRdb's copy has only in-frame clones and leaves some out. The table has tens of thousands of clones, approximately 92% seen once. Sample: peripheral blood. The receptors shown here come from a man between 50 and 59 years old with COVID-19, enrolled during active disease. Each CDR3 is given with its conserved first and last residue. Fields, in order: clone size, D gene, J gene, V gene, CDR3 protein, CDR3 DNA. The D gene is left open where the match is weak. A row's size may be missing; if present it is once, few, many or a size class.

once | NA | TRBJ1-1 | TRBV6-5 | CASSYAEGTEAFF | TGTGCCAGCAGTTACGCGGAGGGCACTGAAGCTTTCTTT
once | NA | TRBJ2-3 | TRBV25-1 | CASSEGGSPTQYF | TGTGCCAGCAGTGAAGGCGGCAGTCCAACGCAGTATTTT
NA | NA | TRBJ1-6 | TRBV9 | CASSVGPSRWNSPLHF | TGTGCCAGCAGCGTAGGCCCATCGAGGTGGAATTCACCCCTCCACTTT
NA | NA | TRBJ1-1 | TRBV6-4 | CASSDSSRGTEAFF | TGTGCCAGCAGTGACTCCTCCAGGGGAACTGAAGCTTTCTTT
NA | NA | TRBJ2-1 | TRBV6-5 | CASSSATGYNEQFF | TGTGCCAGCAGTTCTGCAACAGGGTACAATGAGCAGTTCTTC
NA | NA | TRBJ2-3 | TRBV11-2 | CASSWRVGSDTQYF | TGTGCCAGCAGTTGGAGGGTCGGATCAGATACGCAGTATTTT
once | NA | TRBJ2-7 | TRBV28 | CASSKGSYEQYF | TGTGCCAGCAGCAAGGGGTCCTACGAGCAGTACTTC
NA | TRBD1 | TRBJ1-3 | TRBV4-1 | CASSQPGTASGNTIYF | TGCGCCAGCAGCCAGCCCGGGACAGCCTCTGGAAACACCATATATTTT
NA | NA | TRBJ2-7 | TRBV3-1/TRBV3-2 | CASTSLVGEQYF | TGTGCCAGCACCTCTCTTGTCGGGGAGCAGTACTTC
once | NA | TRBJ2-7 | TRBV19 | CASSIRGQPTISYEQYF | TGTGCCAGTAGTATACGTGGACAGCCGACCATCTCCTACGAGCAGTACTTC
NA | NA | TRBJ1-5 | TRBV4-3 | CASSQDGGDQPQHF | TGCGCCAGCAGCCAAGATGGGGGGGATCAGCCCCAGCATTTT
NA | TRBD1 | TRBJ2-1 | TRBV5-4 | CASSLPAGQGNNEQFF | TGTGCCAGCAGCCTCCCTGCGGGACAGGGGAACAATGAGCAGTTCTTC
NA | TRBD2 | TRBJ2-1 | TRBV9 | CASSVAGRGSYNEQFF | TGTGCCAGCAGCGTAGCCGGGAGGGGTTCCTACAATGAGCAGTTCTTC
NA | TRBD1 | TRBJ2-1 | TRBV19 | CASRTDRESYNEQFF | TGTGCCAGTAGGACCGACAGGGAATCCTACAATGAGCAGTTCTTC
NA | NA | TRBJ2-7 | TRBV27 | CASSFAAAYEQYF | TGTGCCAGCAGTTTCGCAGCGGCCTACGAGCAGTACTTC
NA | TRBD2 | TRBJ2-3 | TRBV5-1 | CASSLAGLAGGPSTADTQYF | TGCGCCAGCAGCTTGGCCGGGCTAGCGGGAGGGCCCTCTACTGCAGATACGCAGTATTTT
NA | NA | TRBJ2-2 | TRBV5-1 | CASSPSGFGTGELFF | TGCGCCAGCAGCCCGTCGGGGTTTGGGACCGGGGAGCTGTTTTTT
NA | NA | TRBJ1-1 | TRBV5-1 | CASRGVGGNAKAFF | TGCGCCAGCAGAGGGGTGGGAGGGAATGCTAAAGCTTTCTTT
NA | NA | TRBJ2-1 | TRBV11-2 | CASSFRVGLEQFF | TGTGCCAGCAGCTTCAGGGTTGGACTAGAGCAGTTCTTC
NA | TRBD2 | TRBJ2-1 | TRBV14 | CASSQGLAAPRLDEQFF | TGTGCCAGCAGCCAGGGACTAGCGGCCCCACGACTCGATGAGCAGTTCTTC
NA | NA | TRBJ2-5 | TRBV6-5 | CASAAGGMKTQYF | TGTGCCAGCGCGGCAGGGGGGATGAAGACCCAGTACTTC
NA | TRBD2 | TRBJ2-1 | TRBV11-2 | CASSPSSGRTNEQFF | TGTGCCAGCAGCCCCTCTAGCGGGAGAACCAATGAGCAGTTCTTC
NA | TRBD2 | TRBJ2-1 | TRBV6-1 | CASSERTSGRYEQFF | TGTGCCAGCAGTGAACGGACTAGCGGGAGATATGAGCAGTTCTTC
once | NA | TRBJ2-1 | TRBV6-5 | CASARSGENNEQFF | TGTGCCAGCGCCAGGTCGGGAGAGAACAATGAGCAGTTCTTC